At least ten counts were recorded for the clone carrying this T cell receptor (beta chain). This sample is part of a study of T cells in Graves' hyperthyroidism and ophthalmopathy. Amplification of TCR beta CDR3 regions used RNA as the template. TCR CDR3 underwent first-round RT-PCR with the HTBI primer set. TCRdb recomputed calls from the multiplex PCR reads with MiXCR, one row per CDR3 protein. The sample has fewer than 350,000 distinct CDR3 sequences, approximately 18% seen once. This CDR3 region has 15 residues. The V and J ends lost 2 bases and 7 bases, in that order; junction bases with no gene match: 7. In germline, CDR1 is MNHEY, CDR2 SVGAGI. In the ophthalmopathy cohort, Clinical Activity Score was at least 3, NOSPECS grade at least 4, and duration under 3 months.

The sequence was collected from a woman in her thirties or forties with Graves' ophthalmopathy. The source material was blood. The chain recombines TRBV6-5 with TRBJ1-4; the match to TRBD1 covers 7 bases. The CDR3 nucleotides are TGTGCCAGCAGTTACCTCGACAGGGTTGGTGAAAAACTGTTTTTT. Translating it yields CASSYLDRVGEKLFF.